These 10 T cell receptor beta chains were all obtained from the same sample, sequenced in a study of T cell clonality in common variable immunodeficiency. TCRdb keeps only in-frame clones here, not all; method: immunoSEQ multiplex PCR. This repertoire holds over 30,000 clones, and none appear only once. The sequencing sample was made of peripheral blood mononuclear cells. The receptor source for this set is a person aged 18-70 years in good health.

This clone was detected ten times or more. The CDR3 is cut off 3 residues early in the read; its end comes from the germline J gene. The V call is TRBV9, the J call TRBJ2-2; no firm D call. Germline CDR1 reads SGDLS; CDR2 reads YYNGEE. V was pared by 0 bases and J by 3 bases, with 3 bases between. This CDR3 comprises 13 residues. Partial CDR3 DNA: TGTGCCAGCAGCGTAGTAGACACCGGGGAG. Its protein is CASSVVDTGE. From start to end, the CDR3 is CASSVVDTGELFF. The full variable domain, completed using reference TRBV9 and TRBJ2-2, is DSGVTQTPKHLITATGQRVTLRCSPRSGDLSVYWYQQSLDQGLQFLIQYYNGEERAKGNILERFSAQQFPDLHSELNLSSLELGDSALYFCASSVVDTGELFFGEGSRLTVL.

This clone has a count of ten or more. The CDR3 extends 3 residues past the end of the read, so its final part is completed from the germline J gene. The genes are TRBV5-1 and TRBJ1-5, with 8 bases that match TRBD1. The J segment lost 5 bases and the V segment lost 4 bases, leaving 8 bases of the junction unmatched. The CDR3 runs to 15 residues. In germline, CDR1 is SGHRS, CDR2 YFSETQ. The CDR3 sequence is CASSLTGGIDQPQHF. CDR3 DNA, as far as it was read: TGCGCCAGCAGCCTAACAGGGGGTATTGATCAGCCC.

This clone was seen many times. The junction shows a germline mismatch at one end, possibly a read error. The read halts 3 residues ahead of the CDR3 end, with the missing end drawn from the germline J gene. This chain connects TRBV4-2 to TRBJ2-7; 7 bases align to TRBD2. The germline V gene encodes CDR1 LGHNA and CDR2 YNFKEQ. This CDR3 spans 16 amino acids. CDR3 sequence: CASSLDVASGSYEQYF. The sequenced CDR3 bases are TGCGCCAGCAGCCTTGACGTTGCTAGCGGCTCCTACGAG.

Many counts were recorded for this clone. Read sequence stops 3 residues before the CDR3 end, and the germline J gene provides the missing end. This rearrangement joins TRBV5-1 to TRBJ2-2, with TRBD2 as a possible D gene (6 bases). Germline V lookup: CDR1 SGHRS, CDR2 YFSETQ. CDR3 length: 15 residues. The sequenced CDR3 bases are TGCGCCAGCAGCTTGGTCGGCAGGGAGGATGAAAAG. Protein sequence: CASSLVGREDEK. The CDR3 in full is CASSLVGREDEKLFF.

This clone was seen at least ten times. Sequencing ends 3 residues short of the CDR3 end; the germline J gene provides the rest. The chain joins TRBV6-2 or TRBV6-3 to TRBJ2-1, with TRBD1 matching 8 bases. The germline gives CDR1 MNHEY, CDR2 SVGEGT. The CDR3 sequence is 13 residues long. V lost 6 bases to trimming and J lost 8 bases; unmatched junction nucleotides: 6. The CDR3 DNA, read in part, is TGTGCCAGCAGACTTACAGGGGGTGATGAG. This gives the protein CASRLTGGDE. The full CDR3 sequence reads CASRLTGGDEQFF.

In this sample, this clone turned up many times. The read finishes 3 residues shy of the CDR3 end, and the germline J gene is used to complete it. The genes are TRBV20-1 and TRBJ1-1; D is undetermined. The CDR3 contains 13 residues. Germline CDR1 is DFQATT and CDR2 is SNEGSKA (reference sequence). The ends were cut back, 2 bases at V and 2 bases at J, with 9 bases in the middle. CDR3 DNA (partial): TGCAGTGCTAGATATAGCGGAAACACTGAA. It translates to CSARYSGNTE. The whole CDR3 sequence is CSARYSGNTEAFF.

On this clone: The read ends 3 residues before the CDR3 terminus; that terminus is restored from the germline J gene. The chain uses TRBV19 and TRBJ1-2; no clear D. The CDR3 extends over 17 amino acids. Germline V gene lookup returns CDR1 LNHDA and CDR2 SQIVND (reference sequence). Incomplete CDR3 DNA: TGTGCCAGTAGTATCGTCACTAGCGGAACTAGCACAGATACC. Protein: CASSIVTSGTSTDT. The whole CDR3 sequence reads CASSIVTSGTSTDTYTF.

This clone was seen repeatedly, ten times or more. The read ends 3 residues before the CDR3 terminus; that terminus is restored from the germline J gene. The rearrangement uses TRBV20-1 and TRBJ1-3; 8 nucleotides line up with TRBD1. The CDR3 totals 15 residues. The germline V gene encodes CDR1 DFQATT and CDR2 SNEGSKA (reference sequence). Trimming removed 5 bases from V and 0 bases from J; junction bases left unmatched: 6. CDR3: CSAGGQGNSGNTIYF. Partial CDR3 DNA: TGCAGTGCTGGCGGACAGGGAAACTCTGGAAACACC.

This clone was counted ten times or more. The read halts 3 residues ahead of the CDR3 end, with the missing end drawn from the germline J gene. This chain connects TRBV29-1 to TRBJ2-7; D possibly corresponds to TRBD1 (6 bases). The CDR3 has 14 amino acids. CDR1 is SQVTM, CDR2 ANQGSEA, per germline. V lost 1 base, J lost 0 bases, and 10 bases lay in between. This chain's CDR3 is CSVEGRGNSYEQYF. The CDR3 DNA, read in part, is TGCAGCGTTGAAGGAAGGGGGAACTCCTACGAG.

This clone was found many times. The sequenced fragment ends 3 residues before the CDR3 boundary, so the rest is inferred from the germline J gene. The chain employs TRBV10-2 and TRBJ1-3; D might be TRBD1 (5 bases). Germline CDR1 WSHSY, CDR2 SAAADI. The ends were cut back, 2 bases at V and 4 bases at J, with 6 bases in the middle. CDR3 length: 13 amino acids. Incomplete CDR3 DNA: TGCGCCAGCAGTGAGGGACACGGAAACACC. This sequence encodes CASSEGHGNT. The entire CDR3 is CASSEGHGNTIYF.